This note documents a single T cell receptor (beta chain) sequence. This specimen comes from a study of T cells in Graves' hyperthyroidism and ophthalmopathy. Uncontrolled infection, other autoimmune disease, pregnancy or lactation disqualified patients from enrolment. It was around 11 ml of fresh peripheral blood that supplied the PBMCs. TCR beta CDR3 regions were amplified from RNA. TCR CDR3 underwent first-round RT-PCR with the HTBI primer set. MiXCR, applied by TCRdb to the multiplex PCR reads, yields one record per CDR3 protein. The sample has about 290,000 distinct CDR3 sequences, roughly 13% seen once. J lost 2 bases, V lost 3 bases, and 17 bases had no gene match. CDR3 length equals 19 residues. Germline V gene lookup returns CDR1 SGHAT and CDR2 FQDESV (reference sequence).

Sequencing was carried out using blood. This receptor was identified in a young woman with Graves' hyperthyroidism that later progressed to Graves' ophthalmopathy. The chain is built from TRBV11-1 and TRBJ2-7; TRBD2 matches 9 bases. CDR3 sequence: CASSLGGRAPGRETYEQYF. DNA for the CDR3: TGTGCCAGCAGCTTGGGCGGGAGGGCCCCGGGACGGGAGACCTACGAGCAGTACTTC. Combining the CDR3 with reference TRBV11-1 and TRBJ2-7 gives the whole variable domain EAEVAQSPRYKITEKSQAVAFWCDPISGHATLYWYRQILGQGPELLVQFQDESVVDDSQLPKDRFSAERLKGVDSTLKIQPAELGDSAMYLCASSLGGRAPGRETYEQYFGPGTRLTVT.